A selection of T cell receptor beta chains follows, all from one sample in a study of blood T cell repertoires in COVID-19. Data came from immunoSEQ multiplex PCR; TCRdb stores just in-frame clones and leaves some out. The sample consists of around 130,000 clones, 84% of them appearing once. The specimen was peripheral blood. The receptors come from a man aged 25-45 years with COVID-19, enrolled during active disease. Each CDR3 is given with its conserved first and last residue. The D gene is left open where the match is weak. Size tells how often a clone was seen (once, few, many) or the class of an expanded clone, and some rows leave it out.

V gene	J gene	clone size	D gene	CDR3 DNA	CDR3 protein
TRBV12-5	TRBJ1-1	once	TRBD1	TGTGCTAGTGGTTTGGGAGAAAAGGGGGCGGAAGCTTTCTTT	CASGLGEKGAEAFF
TRBV7-2	TRBJ1-1	.	.	TGTGCCAGCAGCTTTGCCCCTACCCAAATGAACACTGAAGCTTTCTTT	CASSFAPTQMNTEAFF
TRBV3-1/TRBV3-2	TRBJ2-1	few	TRBD2	TGTGCCAGCAGCCAGTTAGCGGGAGGGTTCAATGAGCAGTTCTTC	CASSQLAGGFNEQFF
TRBV11-2	TRBJ2-2	.	.	TGTGCCAGCAGCTGGGCGGACTCGAACACCGGGGAGCTGTTTTTT	CASSWADSNTGELFF
TRBV28	TRBJ1-2	.	TRBD1	TGTGCCAGCTCCGACCCGGGGACAGGGCTAGCTAACTATGGCTACACCTTC	CASSDPGTGLANYGYTF
TRBV29-1	TRBJ2-5	once	.	TGCAGCGTTGTGTTGCCAGGCCAAGAGACCCAGTACTTC	CSVVLPGQETQYF
TRBV2	TRBJ1-2	few	TRBD1	TGTGCCAGCCTTGACAGGGCAAACTATGGCTACACCTTC	CASLDRANYGYTF
TRBV2	TRBJ2-2	.	.	TGTGCCAGCAGTGAATCCACAGGGTCCGGGGAGCTGTTTTTT	CASSESTGSGELFF
TRBV30	TRBJ2-5	.	TRBD2	TGTGCCTGGAAACTAGCGGGAGAGACCCAGTACTTC	CAWKLAGETQYF
TRBV7-8	TRBJ1-2	.	.	TGTGCCAGCAGCCCGGCCGGGGGGTGGGGCAGCTATGGCTACACCTTC	CASSPAGGWGSYGYTF
TRBV2	TRBJ1-6	many	.	TGTGCCAGCAGTGACGTCGTGGGGGCGAGCTCCTATAATTCACCCCTCCACTTT	CASSDVVGASSYNSPLHF
TRBV27	TRBJ2-7	.	.	TGTGCCAGTGCACGAGAGGGTAGGTACGAGCAGTACTTC	CASAREGRYEQYF
TRBV6-4	TRBJ2-3	.	TRBD2	TGTGCCAGCAGCAGACTAGCGGGAGAGACAGATACGCAGTATTTT	CASSRLAGETDTQYF
TRBV27	TRBJ1-4	.	.	TGTGCCAGCAGTTTAGTCGCGACAGACAGCTATGAAAAACTGTTTTTT	CASSLVATDSYEKLFF
TRBV7-6	TRBJ1-5	.	.	TGTGCCAGCAGCTTAGAACCCCCGGGGGGCAATCAGCCCCAGCATTTT	CASSLEPPGGNQPQHF
TRBV2	TRBJ2-3	.	.	TGTGCCAGCAGTGACCCGGTCCGCACAGATACGCAGTATTTT	CASSDPVRTDTQYF
TRBV10-3	TRBJ1-2	.	.	TGTGCCATCAGTGAGTCTGTTCGGACAGTCTATGGCTACACCTTC	CAISESVRTVYGYTF
TRBV6-5	TRBJ2-7	once	TRBD2	TGTGCCAGCAAGATGACTAGCGGGTACGAGCAGTACTTC	CASKMTSGYEQYF
TRBV9	TRBJ2-1	.	TRBD2	TGTGCCAGCAGCGTAGACCTAGCGGGGGGGCTGGATGAGCAGTTCTTC	CASSVDLAGGLDEQFF
TRBV28	TRBJ2-7	.	.	TGTGCCAGCAGACAGAGCGGTTCAGGCTCCTACGAGCAGTACTTC	CASRQSGSGSYEQYF
TRBV3-1/TRBV3-2	TRBJ2-7	.	.	TGTGCCAGCAGCCAAGTCACTTCAAGCTCCTACGAGCAGTACTTC	CASSQVTSSSYEQYF
TRBV7-9	TRBJ2-7	.	.	TGTGCCAGCAGCCGGGGACAAAAGTACGAGCAGTACTTC	CASSRGQKYEQYF
TRBV19	TRBJ1-1	once	TRBD1	TGTGCCAGTAGTTTCCGAGCTACAGGGGCCCTGAACACTGAAGCTTTCTTT	CASSFRATGALNTEAFF
TRBV4-1	TRBJ2-7	few	TRBD1	TGCGCCAGCAGCCTACCAGGGGGCCGCACCTACGAGCAGTACTTC	CASSLPGGRTYEQYF
TRBV9	TRBJ2-3	.	TRBD2	TGTGCCAGCAGCTCAGCGGGAGGGACAGATACGCAGTATTTT	CASSSAGGTDTQYF